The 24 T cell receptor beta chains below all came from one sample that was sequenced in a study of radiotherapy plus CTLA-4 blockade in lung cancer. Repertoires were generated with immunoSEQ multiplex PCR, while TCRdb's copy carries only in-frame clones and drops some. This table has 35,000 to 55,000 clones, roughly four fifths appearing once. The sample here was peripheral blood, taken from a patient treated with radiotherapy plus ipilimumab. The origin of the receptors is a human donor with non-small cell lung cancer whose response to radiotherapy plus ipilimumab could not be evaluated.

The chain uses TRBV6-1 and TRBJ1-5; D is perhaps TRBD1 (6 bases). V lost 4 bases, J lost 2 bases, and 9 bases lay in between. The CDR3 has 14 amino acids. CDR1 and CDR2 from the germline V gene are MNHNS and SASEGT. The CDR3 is CASSGYRGNQPQHF. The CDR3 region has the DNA TGTGCCAGCAGTGGCTACAGGGGCAATCAGCCCCAGCATTTT.

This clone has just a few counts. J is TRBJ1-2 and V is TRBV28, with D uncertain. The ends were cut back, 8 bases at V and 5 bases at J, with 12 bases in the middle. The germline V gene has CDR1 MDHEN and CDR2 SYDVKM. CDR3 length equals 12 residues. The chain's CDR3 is CASALRLYGYTF. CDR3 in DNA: TGTGCCAGCGCCTTGAGGTTGTATGGCTACACCTTC.

The CDR3 DNA reads TGTGCCAGCAGCTTAGTGGGACAGACCCATGGCTACACCTTC. This encodes CASSLVGQTHGYTF. The V gene is TRBV7-2, the J gene TRBJ1-2; 7 bases line up with TRBD1. Germline V gene sequence: CDR1 SGHTA, CDR2 FQGNSA. The CDR3 is 14 residues long. V trimming: 1 base; J trimming: 6 bases; junction bases outside the gene matches: 5.

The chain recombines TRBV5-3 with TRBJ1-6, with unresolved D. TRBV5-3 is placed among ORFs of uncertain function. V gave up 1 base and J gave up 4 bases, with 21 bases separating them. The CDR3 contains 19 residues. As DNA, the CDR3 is TGTGCCAGAAGCTTGAGAGTGGACCGCCCGAGGGCTTATAATTCACCCCTCCACTTT. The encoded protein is CARSLRVDRPRAYNSPLHF.

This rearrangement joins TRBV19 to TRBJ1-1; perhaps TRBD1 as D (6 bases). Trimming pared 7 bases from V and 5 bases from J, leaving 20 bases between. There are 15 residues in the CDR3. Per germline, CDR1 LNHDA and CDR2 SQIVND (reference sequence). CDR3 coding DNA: TGTGCCAGTACCTCGGGGGGGGCAGGGTTGACTGAAGCTTTCTTT. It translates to CASTSGGAGLTEAFF.

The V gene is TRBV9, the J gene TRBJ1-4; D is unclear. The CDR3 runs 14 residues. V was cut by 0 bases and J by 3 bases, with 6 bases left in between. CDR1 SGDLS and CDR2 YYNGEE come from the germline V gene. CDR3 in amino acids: CASSVGGSNEKLFF. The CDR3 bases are TGTGCCAGCAGCGTAGGAGGATCTAATGAAAAACTGTTTTTT.

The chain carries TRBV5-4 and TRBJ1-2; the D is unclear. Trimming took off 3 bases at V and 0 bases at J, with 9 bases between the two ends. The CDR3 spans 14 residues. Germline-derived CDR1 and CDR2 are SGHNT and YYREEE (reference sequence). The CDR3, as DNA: TGTGCCAGCAGCTCGAGCGGGTCTAACTATGGCTACACCTTC. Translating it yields CASSSSGSNYGYTF.

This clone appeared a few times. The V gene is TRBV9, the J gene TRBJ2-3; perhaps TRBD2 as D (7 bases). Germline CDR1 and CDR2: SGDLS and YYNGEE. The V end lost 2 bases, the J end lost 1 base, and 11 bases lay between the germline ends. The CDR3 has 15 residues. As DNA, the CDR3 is TGTGCCAGCAGCGTTCGGGGGGCGGGCACAGATACGCAGTATTTT. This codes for CASSVRGAGTDTQYF.

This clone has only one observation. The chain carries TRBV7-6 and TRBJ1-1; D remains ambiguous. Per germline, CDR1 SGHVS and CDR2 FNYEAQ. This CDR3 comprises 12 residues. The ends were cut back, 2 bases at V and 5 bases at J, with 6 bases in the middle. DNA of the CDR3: TGTGCCAGCAGCTTAACGAGGACTGAAGCTTTCTTT. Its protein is CASSLTRTEAFF.

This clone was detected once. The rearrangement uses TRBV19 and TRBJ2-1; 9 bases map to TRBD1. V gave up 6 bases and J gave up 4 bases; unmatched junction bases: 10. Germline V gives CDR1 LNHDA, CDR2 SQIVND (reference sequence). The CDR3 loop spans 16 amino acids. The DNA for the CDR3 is TGTGCCAGTAGGTTGGCGGGACAGGGACTTTACAATGAGCAGTTCTTC. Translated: CASRLAGQGLYNEQFF.

The CDR3 bases are TGTGCCAGCTCACCACCGGGCAGGGGCGACACTGAAGCTTTCTTT. Translation: CASSPPGRGDTEAFF. The rearrangement uses TRBV18 and TRBJ1-1; weak D call: TRBD1 (6 bases). Germline assignment: CDR1 KGHSH and CDR2 LQKENI. V lost 0 bases to trimming and J lost 3 bases, with 11 bases between them. The CDR3 runs to 15 residues.

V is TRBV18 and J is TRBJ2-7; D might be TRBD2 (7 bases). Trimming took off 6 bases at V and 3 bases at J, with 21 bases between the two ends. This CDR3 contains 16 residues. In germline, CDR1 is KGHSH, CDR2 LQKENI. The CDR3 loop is CASSPGASGVLYEQYF. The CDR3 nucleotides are TGTGCCAGCTCCCCGGGGGCCAGCGGGGTTCTCTACGAGCAGTACTTC.

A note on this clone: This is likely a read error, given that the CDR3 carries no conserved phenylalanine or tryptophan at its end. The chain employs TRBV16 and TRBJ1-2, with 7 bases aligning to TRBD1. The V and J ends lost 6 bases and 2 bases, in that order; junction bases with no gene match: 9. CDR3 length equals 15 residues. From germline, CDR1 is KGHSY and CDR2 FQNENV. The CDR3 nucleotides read TGTGCCAGCAGTTATGATCGGGACAGAAACTATGGCTACACCTCC. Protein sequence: CASSYDRDRNYGYTS.

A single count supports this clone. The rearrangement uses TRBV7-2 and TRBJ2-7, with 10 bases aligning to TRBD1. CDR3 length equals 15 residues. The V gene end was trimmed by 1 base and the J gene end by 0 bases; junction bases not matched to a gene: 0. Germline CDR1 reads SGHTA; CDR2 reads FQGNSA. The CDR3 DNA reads TGTGCCAGCAGCTTAGGGACAGGGGGCTCCTACGAGCAGTACTTC. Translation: CASSLGTGGSYEQYF.

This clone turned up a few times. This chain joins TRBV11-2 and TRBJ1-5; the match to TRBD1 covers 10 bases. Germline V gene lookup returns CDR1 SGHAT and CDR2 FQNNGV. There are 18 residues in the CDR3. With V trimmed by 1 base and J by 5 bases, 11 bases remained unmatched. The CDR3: CASSLGAWTGGGHQPQHF. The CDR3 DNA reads TGTGCCAGCAGCTTAGGTGCCTGGACAGGGGGTGGGCATCAGCCCCAGCATTTT.

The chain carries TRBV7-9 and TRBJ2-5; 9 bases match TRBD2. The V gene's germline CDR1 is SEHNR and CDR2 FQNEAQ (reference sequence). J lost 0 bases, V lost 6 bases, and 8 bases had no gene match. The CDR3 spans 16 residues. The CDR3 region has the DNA TGTGCCAGCAGTCCCGGGACTAGCACGTACCAAGAGACCCAGTACTTC. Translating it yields CASSPGTSTYQETQYF.

This chain's CDR3 is CASSHHTLQSGYTF. The CDR3, as DNA: TGCGCCAGCAGCCACCATACCTTACAGAGCGGCTACACCTTC. The chain recombines TRBV4-3 with TRBJ1-2; D is ambiguous. CDR1 and CDR2 from the germline V gene are LGHNA and YSLEER. Trimming cost V 3 bases and J 8 bases, with 16 bases left between them. There are 14 residues in the CDR3.

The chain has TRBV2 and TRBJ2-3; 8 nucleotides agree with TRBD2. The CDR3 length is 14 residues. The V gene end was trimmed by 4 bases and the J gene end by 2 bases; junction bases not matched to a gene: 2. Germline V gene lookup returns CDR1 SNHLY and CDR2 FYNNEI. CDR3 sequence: CASSGTSSTDTQYF. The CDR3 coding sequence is TGTGCCAGCAGTGGGACTAGCTCCACAGATACGCAGTATTTT.

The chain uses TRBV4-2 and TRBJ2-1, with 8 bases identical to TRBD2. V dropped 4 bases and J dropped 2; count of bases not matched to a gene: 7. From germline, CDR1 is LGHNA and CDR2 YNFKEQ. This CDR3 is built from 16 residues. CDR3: CASSRIPAGAYNEQFF. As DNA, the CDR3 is TGTGCCAGCAGCCGGATCCCAGCGGGAGCCTACAATGAGCAGTTCTTC.

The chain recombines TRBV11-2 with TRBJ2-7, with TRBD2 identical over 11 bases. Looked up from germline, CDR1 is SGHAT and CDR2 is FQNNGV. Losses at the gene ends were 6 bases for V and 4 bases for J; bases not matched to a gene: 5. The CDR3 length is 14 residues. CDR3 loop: CASRRLAGRYEQYF. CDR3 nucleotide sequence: TGTGCCAGCAGGCGACTAGCGGGAAGGTACGAGCAGTACTTC.

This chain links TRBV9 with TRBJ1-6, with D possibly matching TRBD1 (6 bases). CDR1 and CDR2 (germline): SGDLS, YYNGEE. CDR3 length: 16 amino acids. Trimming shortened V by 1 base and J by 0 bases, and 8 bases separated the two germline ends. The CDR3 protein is CASSVTGNSYNSPLHF. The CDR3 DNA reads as TGTGCCAGCAGCGTAACAGGGAACTCCTATAATTCACCCCTCCACTTT.

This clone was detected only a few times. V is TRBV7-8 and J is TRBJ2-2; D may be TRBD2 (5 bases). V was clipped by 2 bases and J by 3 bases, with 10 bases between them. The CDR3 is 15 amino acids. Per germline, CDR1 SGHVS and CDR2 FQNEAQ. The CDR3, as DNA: TGTGCCAGCAGCTTAACCAGCGGTTACACCGGGGAGCTGTTTTTT. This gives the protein CASSLTSGYTGELFF. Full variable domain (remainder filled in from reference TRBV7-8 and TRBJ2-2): GAGVSQSPRYKVAKRGQDVALRCDPISGHVSLFWYQQALGQGPEFLTYFQNEAQLDKSGLPSDRFFAERPEGSVSTLKIQRTQQEDSAVYLCASSLTSGYTGELFFGEGSRLTVL.

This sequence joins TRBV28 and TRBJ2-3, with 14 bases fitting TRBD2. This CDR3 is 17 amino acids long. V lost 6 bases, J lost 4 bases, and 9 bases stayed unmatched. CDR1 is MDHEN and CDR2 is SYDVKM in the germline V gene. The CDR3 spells CASRPWTSGGPSDTQYF. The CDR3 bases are TGTGCCAGCAGGCCCTGGACTAGCGGGGGGCCATCAGATACGCAGTATTTT. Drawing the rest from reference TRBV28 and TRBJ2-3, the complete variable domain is DVKVTQSSRYLVKRTGEKVFLECVQDMDHENMFWYRQDPGLGLRLIYFSYDVKMKEKGDIPEGYSVSREKKERFSLILESASTNQTSMYLCASRPWTSGGPSDTQYFGPGTRLTVL.

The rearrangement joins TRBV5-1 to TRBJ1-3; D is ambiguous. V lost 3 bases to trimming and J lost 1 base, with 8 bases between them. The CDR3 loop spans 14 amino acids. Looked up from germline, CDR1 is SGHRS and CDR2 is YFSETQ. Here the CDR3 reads CASSWSTSGNTIYF. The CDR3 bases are TGCGCCAGCAGCTGGAGCACATCTGGAAACACCATATATTTT. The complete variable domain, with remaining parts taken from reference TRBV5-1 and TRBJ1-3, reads KAGVTQTPRYLIKTRGQQVTLSCSPISGHRSVSWYQQTPGQGLQFLFEYFSETQRNKGNFPGRFSGRQFSNSRSEMNVSTLELGDSALYLCASSWSTSGNTIYFGEGSWLTVV.